The 27 T cell receptor beta chains reported below all come from one sample, sequenced in a study of Ad26.COV2.S vaccination and SARS-CoV-2 variants (dated by TCRdb to the early 2020s). The sample's treatment or condition label is to be understood as: around 19 received Ad26.COV2.S at low or high dose, single or two shots; 5 received placebo; per-sample allocation not given. For vaccine and placebo recipients, repertoires were sequenced using samples collected on day 63 after the first injection. The method behind the library was the immunoSEQ multiplex PCR assay. The clones in this table, taken by TCRdb from immuneACCESS, are in-frame only. Not every clone is retained; where verified, under half of the shortfall comes from an unresolved V gene, and the cause of the rest is unknown. This sample gives under 550,000 clones in total; 75% to 95% of them show up just once. Of the sample, 12% falls within the top ten clones.

The material was peripheral blood, obtained in a trial of Ad26.COV2.S vaccine versus placebo. The receptors were sampled from a person between 18 and 60 years old who received the Ad26.COV2.S COVID-19 vaccine or a placebo.

The rearrangement uses TRBV6-2 or TRBV6-3 and TRBJ1-5, with a tentative D call TRBD1 (5 bases). V lost 0 bases and J 7 bases, leaving 13 bases between the germline ends. CDR1 and CDR2 from the germline V gene are MNHEY and SVGEGT. The CDR3 has 15 residues. The CDR3 spells CASSYSGGNGQPQHF. The CDR3 DNA is TGTGCCAGCAGTTACTCGGGGGGGAACGGCCAGCCCCAGCATTTT.

For the CDR3, the DNA is TGTGCCAGCAGACCCGGGACAGGGGGCTGGGACACTGAAGCTTTCTTT. The encoded protein is CASRPGTGGWDTEAFF. The rearrangement joins TRBV7-9 to TRBJ1-1; TRBD1 matches at 12 bases. V was pared by 6 bases and J by 3 bases, with 8 bases of the junction left unmatched. The CDR3 loop spans 16 amino acids. From germline, CDR1 is SEHNR and CDR2 FQNEAQ (reference sequence).

The rearrangement links TRBV18 to TRBJ2-1, with 11 bases fitting TRBD1. This CDR3 is 16 amino acids long. The V gene's germline CDR1 is KGHSH and CDR2 LQKENI. V lost 2 bases and J lost 9; bases outside the gene matches: 9. CDR3 in DNA: TGTGCCAGCTCACCATTCCGGGACAGGGGGACTGTTGAGCAGTTCTTC. It translates to CASSPFRDRGTVEQFF.

The V and J genes are TRBV10-3 and TRBJ1-2, with 9 bases that match TRBD1. The CDR3 is 13 amino acids. Per the germline V gene, CDR1 is ENHRY and CDR2 is SYGVKD. The trim removed 4 bases at V and 3 bases at J, leaving 0 bases unmatched. The CDR3 here is CAISGTGDYGYTF. The CDR3 region has the DNA TGTGCCATCAGTGGGACAGGGGACTATGGCTACACCTTC.

The J gene is TRBJ2-7, the V gene TRBV5-1, with 11 bases identical to TRBD2. Germline loops: CDR1 SGHRS, CDR2 YFSETQ. This CDR3 has 14 residues. The V gene end was trimmed by 4 bases and the J gene end by 4 bases; junction bases not matched to a gene: 4. The CDR3: CASSPGTSGYEQYF. CDR3 DNA sequence: TGCGCCAGCAGCCCGGGGACTAGCGGTTACGAGCAGTACTTC.

This chain links TRBV6-6 with TRBJ2-1; D might be TRBD1 (5 bases). V was cut by 4 bases and J by 1 base, with 11 bases left in between. Per the germline V gene, CDR1 is MNHNY and CDR2 is SVGAGI (reference sequence). The CDR3 is 15 residues long. The CDR3 DNA reads as TGTGCCAGCAGTTCGACAGCCCTATCCTACAATGAGCAGTTCTTC. Its protein is CASSSTALSYNEQFF.

The V and J genes are TRBV20-1 and TRBJ2-7; D gene uncertain. The germline V and J ends were trimmed by 3 bases and 0 bases, with 18 bases remaining between them. The length of the CDR3 is 16 residues. The germline V gene has CDR1 DFQATT and CDR2 SNEGSKA (reference sequence). In DNA, the CDR3 is TGCAGTGCTAGTGACCCACGGACCGCCAGCTCCTACGAGCAGTACTTC. Amino acids: CSASDPRTASSYEQYF.

This clone showed up just a few times. This sequence joins TRBV10-2 and TRBJ2-7; 12 nucleotides agree with TRBD1. Trimming took 4 bases from V and 7 from J; bases not matched to a gene: 5. The length of the CDR3 is 14 residues. Germline loops: CDR1 WSHSY, CDR2 SAAADI. In nucleotides, the CDR3 is TGCGCCAGCAGTGGGGGACAGGGGGCGGGAGAGCAGTACTTC. It encodes CASSGGQGAGEQYF.

This clone was observed once. The chain has TRBV10-2 and TRBJ2-5; TRBD2 aligns across 8 bases. V trimming: 7 bases; J trimming: 7 bases; junction bases outside the gene matches: 8. The CDR3 loop spans 13 amino acids. Looked up from germline, CDR1 is WSHSY and CDR2 is SAAADI. CDR3 DNA sequence: TGCGCCAGCACTCTAGCGGGCGAGGGGACCCAGTACTTC. It codes for CASTLAGEGTQYF.

This chain connects TRBV7-2 to TRBJ2-3, with TRBD2 matching 8 bases. This CDR3 comprises 15 residues. Germline V lookup: CDR1 SGHTA, CDR2 FQGNSA. V dropped 5 bases and J dropped 2; count of bases not matched to a gene: 6. Here the CDR3 reads CASSETSENTDTQYF. The CDR3 DNA follows: TGTGCCAGCAGCGAGACTAGCGAAAACACAGATACGCAGTATTTT.

This chain connects TRBV9 to TRBJ2-2; D gene ambiguous. This CDR3 has 15 residues. Trimming cost V 3 bases and J 0 bases, with 9 bases left between them. Germline values: CDR1 SGDLS, CDR2 YYNGEE. The CDR3 is CASSARVANTGELFF. CDR3 DNA sequence: TGTGCCAGCAGCGCCCGGGTGGCGAACACCGGGGAGCTGTTTTTT.

A note on this clone: Other DNA sequences of this sample code for an identical CDR3. The genes are TRBV7-2 and TRBJ1-5; no firm D call. Germline CDR1 SGHTA, CDR2 FQGNSA. The V end was cut by 2 bases, the J end by 2 bases, with 4 bases between. There are 13 residues in the CDR3. The DNA of the CDR3 is TGTGCCAGCAGCTTACGGGGCAATCAGCCCCAGCATTTT. Its translation is CASSLRGNQPQHF.

The chain is built from TRBV6-2 or TRBV6-3 and TRBJ1-5; D is unresolved. From germline, CDR1 is MNHEY and CDR2 SVGEGT. Trimming pared 0 bases from V and 1 base from J, leaving 13 bases between. This CDR3 comprises 17 residues. CDR3 nucleotides: TGTGCCAGCAGTTACTCGATTAGGCTTGTAAGCAATCAGCCCCAGCATTTT. Translation gives CASSYSIRLVSNQPQHF.

The chain couples TRBV5-5 to TRBJ1-3, with 8 nucleotides matching TRBD1. The CDR3 spans 16 residues. Germline CDR1 reads SGHKS; CDR2 reads YYEKEE (reference sequence). The junction had 8 bases not matched to a gene; V was cut back by 4 bases and J by 2 bases. CDR3 protein: CASSRVDRGPGNTIYF. DNA for the CDR3: TGTGCCAGCAGCCGGGTCGACAGGGGCCCTGGAAACACCATATATTTT.

This clone has just one count. This chain connects TRBV18 to TRBJ2-7; D could derive from TRBD1 or TRBD2 (5 bases each). Trimming took off 6 bases at V and 0 bases at J, with 12 bases between the two ends. The CDR3 covers 14 residues. Germline values: CDR1 KGHSH, CDR2 LQKENI. CDR3 bases: TGTGCCAGCTCGCCCGGGACCGTCTCCTACGAGCAGTACTTC. As protein: CASSPGTVSYEQYF.

The J gene is TRBJ1-1, the V gene TRBV18; 8 positions match TRBD1. The V and J ends lost 6 bases and 11 bases, in that order; junction bases with no gene match: 8. CDR3 size: 12 residues. CDR1 and CDR2 from the germline V gene are KGHSH and LQKENI. The CDR3: CASSQAQGDAFF. The CDR3 DNA reads TGTGCCAGCTCTCAGGCACAGGGGGATGCTTTCTTT.

This chain joins TRBV11-2 and TRBJ1-1, with D maybe TRBD1 (6 bases). CDR1 is SGHAT and CDR2 is FQNNGV in the germline V gene. This CDR3 has 15 residues. Trimming cost V 3 bases and J 2 bases, with 13 bases left between them. The CDR3 region is CASSLTGTRNTEAFF. Here the CDR3 DNA reads TGTGCCAGCAGCTTGACCGGGACACGAAACACTGAAGCTTTCTTT.

This chain connects TRBV5-1 to TRBJ2-2, with D perhaps being TRBD1 or TRBD2 (5 bases each). The CDR3 totals 14 residues. Germline-derived CDR1 and CDR2 are SGHRS and YFSETQ. V shed 0 bases and J shed 4 bases, with 7 bases lying between them. The CDR3 DNA follows: TGCGCCAGCAGCTTGGGTGGGGGCACCGGGGAGCTGTTTTTT. Protein product: CASSLGGGTGELFF.

V and J are TRBV19 and TRBJ1-6, with D unresolved. CDR1 and CDR2 (germline): LNHDA, SQIVND (reference sequence). Trimming removed 3 bases from V and 5 bases from J, with 8 bases in between. There are 14 residues in the CDR3. As DNA, the CDR3 is TGTGCCAGTAGTATCCTGCAGAATAATTCACCCCTCCACTTT. It yields the protein CASSILQNNSPLHF.

The chain joins TRBV7-2 to TRBJ1-5; D is possibly TRBD1 (6 bases). V lost 5 bases, J lost 2 bases, and 19 bases lay in between. Per germline, CDR1 SGHTA and CDR2 FQGNSA. The CDR3 is 17 residues long. CDR3 coding DNA: TGTGCCAGCAGCCTAATGTCAGGGGCTGGTGGCAATCAGCCCCAGCATTTT. This gives the protein CASSLMSGAGGNQPQHF.

The chain carries TRBV14 and TRBJ2-2, with no clear D. Trimming stripped 0 bases from V and 6 bases from J, with 11 bases between. Germline CDR1 is SGHDN and CDR2 is FVKESK. The CDR3 has 15 residues. The CDR3 spells CASSQDLPAPGELFF. The CDR3 DNA is TGTGCCAGCAGCCAAGATCTCCCGGCCCCCGGGGAGCTGTTTTTT. The variable domain in full, completed from reference TRBV14 and TRBJ2-2, reads EAGVTQFPSHSVIEKGQTVTLRCDPISGHDNLYWYRRVMGKEIKFLLHFVKESKQDESGMPNNRFLAERTGGTYSTLKVQPAELEDSGVYFCASSQDLPAPGELFFGEGSRLTVL.

This chain uses TRBV2 with TRBJ2-7, with a possible D match to TRBD2 (5 bases). V lost 6 bases and J lost 6, with 12 bases in between. Germline CDR1 reads SNHLY; CDR2 reads FYNNEI. This CDR3 has 12 amino acids. CDR3 DNA sequence: TGTGCCAGCAGGGGCGTCGGGGTCGAGCAGTACTTC. It translates to CASRGVGVEQYF.

This chain joins TRBV5-4 and TRBJ1-5; D not resolved. The V and J ends lost 4 bases and 7 bases respectively, with 18 bases between them. CDR3 size: 15 residues. Germline loops: CDR1 SGHNT, CDR2 YYREEE (reference sequence). The CDR3 DNA sequence: TGTGCCAGCAGCCGGGAGGCGGAAAGAAAACAGCCCCAGCATTTT. As protein: CASSREAERKQPQHF.

The CDR3 sequence is CASSLVLAGVDTQYF. The DNA of the CDR3 is TGTGCCAGCAGCTTGGTATTAGCGGGAGTCGATACGCAGTATTTT. The rearrangement links TRBV5-8 to TRBJ2-3; the match to TRBD2 covers 9 bases. This CDR3 has 15 amino acids. Trimming took 0 bases from V and 6 from J; bases not matched to a gene: 5. Germline CDR1 and CDR2: SGHTS and YDEGEE.

This clone was counted between two and nine times. The genes are TRBV6-5 and TRBJ1-6; D remains unclear. There are 14 residues in the CDR3. V was shortened by 0 bases and J by 7 bases, with 7 bases between the two germline ends. Germline values: CDR1 MNHEY, CDR2 SVGAGI. The CDR3 DNA follows: TGTGCCAGCAGTTACTCGGTGGGGAATTCACCCCTCCACTTT. It encodes CASSYSVGNSPLHF.

The CDR3 protein is CASSFGFSMSATQYF. DNA of the CDR3: TGTGCCAGCAGCTTCGGATTTTCGATGTCGGCGACCCAGTACTTC. This sequence joins TRBV5-6 and TRBJ2-5; D is unclear. Germline-derived CDR1 and CDR2 are SGHDT and YYEEEE. V was clipped by 2 bases and J by 7 bases, with 18 bases between them. The CDR3 is made up of 15 amino acids. Looking up the rest from reference TRBV5-6 and TRBJ2-5 gives the full variable domain: DAGVTQSPTHLIKTRGQQVTLRCSPKSGHDTVSWYQQALGQGPQFIFQYYEEEERQRGNFPDRFSGHQFPNYSSELNVNALLLGDSALYLCASSFGFSMSATQYFGPGTRLLVL.

The rearrangement links TRBV11-2 to TRBJ2-3; D unclear. V gave up 0 bases and J gave up 4 bases, with 5 bases separating them. The CDR3 sequence is 13 residues long. Germline V CDR1 and CDR2: SGHAT, FQNNGV. This CDR3 is CASSLDTPDTQYF. The CDR3, as DNA: TGTGCCAGCAGCTTAGATACGCCAGATACGCAGTATTTT. Using reference TRBV11-2 and TRBJ2-3 for the parts outside the CDR3, the full variable domain is EAGVAQSPRYKIIEKRQSVAFWCNPISGHATLYWYQQILGQGPKLLIQFQNNGVVDDSQLPKDRFSAERLKGVDSTLKIQPAKLEDSAVYLCASSLDTPDTQYFGPGTRLTVL.